This T cell receptor (beta chain) comes out of a study of blood T cell repertoires in COVID-19. About the research overall: Spain, Italy and the United States supplied samples that represented acute and convalescent COVID-19. Nucleic acid was either cDNA or gDNA, and it came from T cells, B-cell-depleted T cells, or PBMCs.

Germline CDR1 and CDR2: WNHNN and SYGVQD (reference sequence). CDR3 length equals 18 residues. J was trimmed by 6 bases and V by 7 bases; bases with no gene match: 23. Participant ages covered about 18 to 89 years across some 25 US areas. Before being deemed recovered, Cohort 3 donors had two negative PCRs, clearance, or symptom resolution. Measured with immunoSEQ multiplex PCR; TCRdb has only the in-frame clones, and not every one. The data contain some 430,000 clones, roughly 87% of them singletons. This sequence originates from a man between 18 and 29 years old who had recovered from COVID-19. The sample consisted of PBMCs or T cells enriched from blood (not recorded which). The J gene is TRBJ1-1, the V gene TRBV10-1; 7 bases align to TRBD1. The DNA for the CDR3 is TGCGCCAGCAAATTTTCCCCCCCGAGGGGGCATATCGTCCCTGAAGCTTTCTTT. This codes for CASKFSPPRGHIVPEAFF.